This entry lists 9 T cell receptor beta chains sequenced from one sample in a study of blood T cell repertoires in COVID-19. Assay: immunoSEQ multiplex PCR; the TCRdb copy retains only in-frame clones and omits some. The profile covers more than 200,000 clones, with around 90% appearing a single time and over 3.5% taken by the ten largest. Sequencing used PBMCs or T cells enriched from blood (not recorded which). These receptors came from a woman in her twenties or thirties who had been exposed to COVID-19.

V is TRBV3-1 (or the pseudogene TRBV3-2) and J is TRBJ1-6; D is ambiguous. Germline V gene lookup returns CDR1 LGHDT and CDR2 YNNKEL (reference sequence). Trimming left V 2 bases short and J 3 bases short, with 8 bases between. This CDR3 region has 15 residues. CDR3 region: CASSQRHSYNSPLHF. In nucleotides, the CDR3 is TGTGCCAGCAGCCAAAGGCACAGCTATAATTCACCCCTCCACTTT.

This rearrangement joins TRBV6-5 to TRBJ1-2, with D maybe TRBD1 (6 bases). In germline, CDR1 is MNHEY, CDR2 SVGAGI. V was trimmed by 5 bases and J by 8 bases, leaving 18 bases between them. The CDR3 extends over 14 amino acids. CDR3 in DNA: TGTGCCAGCAGTAAGGACAGTGGTTTAGTCGGCTACACCTTC. Translated: CASSKDSGLVGYTF.

This clone has just a few counts. The same CDR3 is also encoded by other DNA sequences in this sample. The rearrangement uses TRBV5-1 and TRBJ1-5, with 9 bases fitting TRBD1. Germline trimming cut 0 bases from V and 3 bases from J; bases unmatched to any gene: 1. Germline-derived CDR1 and CDR2 are SGHRS and YFSETQ. There are 15 residues in the CDR3. The CDR3 nucleotides are TGCGCCAGCAGCTTGGGACAGGGGGACAATCAGCCCCAGCATTTT. It is translated as CASSLGQGDNQPQHF.

The rearrangement links TRBV5-1 to TRBJ1-4, with 10 bases fitting TRBD1. This CDR3 has 15 residues. With V trimmed by 3 bases and J by 7 bases, 6 bases remained unmatched. The V gene's germline CDR1 is SGHRS and CDR2 YFSETQ. As DNA, the CDR3 is TGCGCCAGCAGCTCCCCCGGGACAGGGGTTGAAAAACTGTTTTTT. The encoded protein is CASSSPGTGVEKLFF.

The V and J genes are TRBV19 and TRBJ2-7, with TRBD1 matching over 12 bases. V shed 6 bases and J 3 bases; nucleotides not matched to a gene: 3. CDR1 and CDR2 from the germline V gene are LNHDA and SQIVND (reference sequence). The CDR3 has 14 residues. The CDR3 sequence is CASRGTGGSYEQYF. In DNA, the CDR3 is TGTGCCAGTAGAGGGACAGGGGGCAGCTACGAGCAGTACTTC.

The chain recombines TRBV12-5 with TRBJ1-4, with unresolved D. CDR3 length: 15 amino acids. Germline CDR1 and CDR2: LGHNT and FRNRAP. The V end was cut by 2 bases, the J end by 3 bases, with 10 bases between. As DNA, the CDR3 is TGTGCTAGTGGTTTGAACGGGGTCCCTAATGAAAAACTGTTTTTT. This sequence encodes CASGLNGVPNEKLFF.

A single count supports this clone. The genes are TRBV19 and TRBJ2-7; 8 nucleotides agree with TRBD1. The CDR3 covers 14 residues. Germline CDR1 LNHDA, CDR2 SQIVND (reference sequence). Trimming removed 2 bases from V and 4 bases from J; junction bases left unmatched: 4. CDR3 in DNA: TGTGCCAGTAGTATACCAGGGGGCTTATACGAGCAGTACTTC. It specifies CASSIPGGLYEQYF.

This clone has only one observation. The J gene is TRBJ2-1, the V gene TRBV5-6; D perhaps matches TRBD1 (6 bases). Germline V gene lookup returns CDR1 SGHDT and CDR2 YYEEEE. This CDR3 spans 16 amino acids. V was trimmed by 7 bases and J by 2 bases, leaving 19 bases between them. CDR3 coding DNA: TGTGCCAGCTCGCTTCCGACCGGGACAACCTACAATGAGCAGTTCTTC. Residues: CASSLPTGTTYNEQFF. The full variable domain, with the rest looked up from reference TRBV5-6 and TRBJ2-1, is DAGVTQSPTHLIKTRGQQVTLRCSPKSGHDTVSWYQQALGQGPQFIFQYYEEEERQRGNFPDRFSGHQFPNYSSELNVNALLLGDSALYLCASSLPTGTTYNEQFFGPGTRLTVL.

The rearrangement links TRBV3-1 (or the pseudogene TRBV3-2) to TRBJ1-2; perhaps TRBD1 as D (6 bases). The germline V gene has CDR1 LGHDT and CDR2 YNNKEL (reference sequence). V dropped 0 bases and J dropped 5 bases, with 16 bases sitting between them. The CDR3 extends over 16 amino acids. This CDR3 is CASSQDGPGHPYGYTF. Written as DNA, the CDR3 is TGTGCCAGCAGCCAAGATGGACCGGGACATCCGTATGGCTACACCTTC.